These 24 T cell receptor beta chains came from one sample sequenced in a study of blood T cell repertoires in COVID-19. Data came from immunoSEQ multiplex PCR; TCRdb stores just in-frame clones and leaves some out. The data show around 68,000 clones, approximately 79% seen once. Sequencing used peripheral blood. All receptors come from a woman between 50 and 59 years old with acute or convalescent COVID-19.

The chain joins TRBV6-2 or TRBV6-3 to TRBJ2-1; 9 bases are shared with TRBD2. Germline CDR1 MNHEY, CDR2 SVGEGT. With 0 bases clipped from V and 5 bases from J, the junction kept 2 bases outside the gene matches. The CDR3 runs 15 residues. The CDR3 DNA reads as TGTGCCAGCAGTTACTCGCGGGAGGGCCACAATGAGCAGTTCTTC. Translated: CASSYSREGHNEQFF.

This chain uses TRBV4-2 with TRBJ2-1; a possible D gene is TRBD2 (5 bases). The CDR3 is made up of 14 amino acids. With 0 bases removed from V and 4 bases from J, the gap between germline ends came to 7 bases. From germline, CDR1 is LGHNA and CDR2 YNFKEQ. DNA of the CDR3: TGTGCCAGCAGCCAAGAGGAGCGGTACAATGAGCAGTTCTTC. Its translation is CASSQEERYNEQFF.

CDR3 coding DNA: TGTGCCAGCAAAAAGGGGGAATTAGGGGCTTTCTTT. As protein: CASKKGELGAFF. This chain connects TRBV12-3 or TRBV12-4 to TRBJ1-1; D might be TRBD1 (6 bases). Trimming removed 7 bases from V and 11 bases from J, with 17 bases in between. The CDR3 runs 12 residues.

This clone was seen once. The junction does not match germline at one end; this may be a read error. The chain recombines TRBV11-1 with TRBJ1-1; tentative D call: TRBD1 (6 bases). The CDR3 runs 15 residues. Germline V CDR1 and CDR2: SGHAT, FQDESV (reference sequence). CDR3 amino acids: CASSLGSGDNTEAFF. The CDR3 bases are TGTGCCAGCAGTTTAGGATCAGGGGACAACACTGAAGCTTTCTTT.

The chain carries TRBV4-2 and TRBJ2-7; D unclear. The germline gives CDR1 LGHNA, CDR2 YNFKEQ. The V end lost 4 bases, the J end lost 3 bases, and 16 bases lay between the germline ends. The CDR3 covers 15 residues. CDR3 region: CASSPTSSGIYEQYF. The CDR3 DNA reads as TGTGCCAGCAGCCCTACGAGTTCGGGTATCTACGAGCAGTACTTC.

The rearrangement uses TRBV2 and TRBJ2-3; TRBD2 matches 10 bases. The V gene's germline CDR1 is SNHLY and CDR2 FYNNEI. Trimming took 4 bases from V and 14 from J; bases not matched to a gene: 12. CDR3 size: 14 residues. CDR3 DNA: TGTGCCAGCAGTGCGTTAGGGACTAGCGTTCCTCCGTATTTT. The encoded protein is CASSALGTSVPPYF. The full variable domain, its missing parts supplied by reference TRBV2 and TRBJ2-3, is EPEVTQTPSHQVTQMGQEVILRCVPISNHLYFYWYRQILGQKVEFLVSFYNNEISEKSEIFDDQFSVERPDGSNFTLKIRSTKLEDSAMYFCASSALGTSVPPYFGPGTRLTVL.

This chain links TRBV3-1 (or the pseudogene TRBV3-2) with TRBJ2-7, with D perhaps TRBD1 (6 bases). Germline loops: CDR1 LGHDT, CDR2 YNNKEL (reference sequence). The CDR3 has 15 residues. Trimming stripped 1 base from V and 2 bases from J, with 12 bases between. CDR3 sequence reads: CASSQGNRVTYEQYF. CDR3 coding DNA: TGTGCCAGCAGCCAAGGTAACAGGGTCACCTACGAGCAGTACTTC.

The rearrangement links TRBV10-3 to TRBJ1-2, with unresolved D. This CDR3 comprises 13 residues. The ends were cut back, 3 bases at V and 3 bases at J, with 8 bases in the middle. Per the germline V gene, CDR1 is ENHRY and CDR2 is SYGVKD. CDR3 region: CAISDQVDYGYTF. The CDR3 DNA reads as TGTGCCATCAGTGATCAGGTAGACTATGGCTACACCTTC.

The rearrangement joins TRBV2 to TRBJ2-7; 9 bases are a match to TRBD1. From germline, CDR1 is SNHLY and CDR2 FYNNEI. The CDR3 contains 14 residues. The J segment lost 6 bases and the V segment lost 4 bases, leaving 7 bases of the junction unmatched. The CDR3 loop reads CASSVETGGAEQYF. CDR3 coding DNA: TGTGCCAGCAGTGTTGAGACAGGGGGGGCCGAGCAGTACTTC.

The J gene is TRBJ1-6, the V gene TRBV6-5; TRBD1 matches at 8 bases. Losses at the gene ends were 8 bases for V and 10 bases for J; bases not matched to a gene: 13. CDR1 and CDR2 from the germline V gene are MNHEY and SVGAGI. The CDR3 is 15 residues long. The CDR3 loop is CASAKAGGAGSPLHF. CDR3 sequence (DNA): TGTGCCAGCGCAAAAGCAGGGGGCGCGGGGTCACCCCTCCACTTT.

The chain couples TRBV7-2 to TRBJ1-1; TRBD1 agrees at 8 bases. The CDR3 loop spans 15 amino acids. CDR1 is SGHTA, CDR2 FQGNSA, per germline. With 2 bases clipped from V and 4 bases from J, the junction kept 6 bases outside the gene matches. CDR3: CASSLYTGGTTEAFF. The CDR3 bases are TGTGCCAGCAGCTTATATACAGGGGGGACCACTGAAGCTTTCTTT.

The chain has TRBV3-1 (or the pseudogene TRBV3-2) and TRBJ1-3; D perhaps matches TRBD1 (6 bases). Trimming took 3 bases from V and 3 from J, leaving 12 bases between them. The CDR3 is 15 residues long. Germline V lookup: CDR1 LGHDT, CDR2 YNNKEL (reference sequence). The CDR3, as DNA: TGTGCCAGCAGCCACTCGGACAGCAATGGAAACACCATATATTTT. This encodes CASSHSDSNGNTIYF.

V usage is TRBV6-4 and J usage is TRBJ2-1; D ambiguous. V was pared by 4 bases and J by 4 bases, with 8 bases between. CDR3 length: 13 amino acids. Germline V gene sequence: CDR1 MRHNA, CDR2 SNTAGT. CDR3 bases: TGTGCCAGCAGTGCATCAGGTTACAATGAGCAGTTCTTC. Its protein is CASSASGYNEQFF.

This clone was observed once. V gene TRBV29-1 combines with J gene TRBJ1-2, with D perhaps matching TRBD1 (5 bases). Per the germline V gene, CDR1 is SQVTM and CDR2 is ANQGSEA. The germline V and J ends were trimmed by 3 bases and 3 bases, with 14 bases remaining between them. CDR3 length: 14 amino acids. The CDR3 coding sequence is TGCAGCGTTGACTCCGGCAGACAGTACTATGGCTACACCTTC. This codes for CSVDSGRQYYGYTF. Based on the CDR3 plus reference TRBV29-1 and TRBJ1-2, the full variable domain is SAVISQKPSRDICQRGTSLTIQCQVDSQVTMMFWYRQQPGQSLTLIATANQGSEATYESGFVIDKFPISRPNLTFSTLTVSNMSPEDSSIYLCSVDSGRQYYGYTFGSGTRLTVV.

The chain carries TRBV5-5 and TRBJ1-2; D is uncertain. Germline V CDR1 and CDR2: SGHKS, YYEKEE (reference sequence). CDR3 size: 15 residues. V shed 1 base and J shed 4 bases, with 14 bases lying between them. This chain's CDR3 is CASSLRESNVYGYTF. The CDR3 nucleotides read TGTGCCAGCAGCTTGAGGGAGAGTAACGTCTATGGCTACACCTTC.

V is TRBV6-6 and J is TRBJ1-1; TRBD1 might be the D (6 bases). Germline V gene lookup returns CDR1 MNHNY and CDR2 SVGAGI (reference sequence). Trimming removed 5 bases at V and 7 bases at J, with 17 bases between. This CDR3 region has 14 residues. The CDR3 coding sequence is TGTGCCAGCAGTCCAGGGGCAGGGAGAGGTGAAGCTTTCTTT. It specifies CASSPGAGRGEAFF.

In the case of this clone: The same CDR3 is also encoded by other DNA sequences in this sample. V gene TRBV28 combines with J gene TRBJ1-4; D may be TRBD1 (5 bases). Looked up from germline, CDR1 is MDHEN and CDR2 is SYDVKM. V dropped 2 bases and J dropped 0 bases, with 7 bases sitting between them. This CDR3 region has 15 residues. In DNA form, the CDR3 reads TGTGCCAGCAGTTTAACAGGCGCAACTAATGAAAAACTGTTTTTT. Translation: CASSLTGATNEKLFF. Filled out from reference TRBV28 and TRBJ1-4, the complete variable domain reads DVKVTQSSRYLVKRTGEKVFLECVQDMDHENMFWYRQDPGLGLRLIYFSYDVKMKEKGDIPEGYSVSREKKERFSLILESASTNQTSMYLCASSLTGATNEKLFFGSGTQLSVL.

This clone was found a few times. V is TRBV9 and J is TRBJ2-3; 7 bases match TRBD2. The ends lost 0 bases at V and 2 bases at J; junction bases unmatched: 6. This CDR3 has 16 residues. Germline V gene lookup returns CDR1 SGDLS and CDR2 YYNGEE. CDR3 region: CASSVDGGSVTDTQYF. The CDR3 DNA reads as TGTGCCAGCAGCGTAGATGGCGGGAGCGTCACAGATACGCAGTATTTT.

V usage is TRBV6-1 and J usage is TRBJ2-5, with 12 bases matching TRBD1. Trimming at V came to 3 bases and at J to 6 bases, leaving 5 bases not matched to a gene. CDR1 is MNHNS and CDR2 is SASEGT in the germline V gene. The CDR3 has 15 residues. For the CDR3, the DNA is TGTGCCAGCAGTGACGGGACAGGGGGCGCTCAGACCCAGTACTTC. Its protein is CASSDGTGGAQTQYF.

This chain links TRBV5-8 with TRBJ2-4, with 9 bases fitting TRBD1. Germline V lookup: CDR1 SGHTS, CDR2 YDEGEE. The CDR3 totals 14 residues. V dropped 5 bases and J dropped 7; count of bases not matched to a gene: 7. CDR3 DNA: TGTGCCAGCAGAAAGACCGGGACAGGGAACATTCAGTACTTC. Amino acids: CASRKTGTGNIQYF.

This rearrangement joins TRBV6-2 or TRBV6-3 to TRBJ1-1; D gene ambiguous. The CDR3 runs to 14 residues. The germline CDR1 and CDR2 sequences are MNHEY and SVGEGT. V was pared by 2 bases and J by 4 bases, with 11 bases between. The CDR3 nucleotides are TGTGCCAGCAGTTACCCAGGTGGTGGCACTGAAGCTTTCTTT. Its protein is CASSYPGGGTEAFF.

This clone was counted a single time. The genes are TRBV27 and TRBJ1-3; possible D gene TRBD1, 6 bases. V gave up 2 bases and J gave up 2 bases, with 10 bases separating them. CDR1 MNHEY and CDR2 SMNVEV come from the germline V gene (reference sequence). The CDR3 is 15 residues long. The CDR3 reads CASSLNRETGNTIYF. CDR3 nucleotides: TGTGCCAGCAGTTTAAACAGGGAGACTGGAAACACCATATATTTT.

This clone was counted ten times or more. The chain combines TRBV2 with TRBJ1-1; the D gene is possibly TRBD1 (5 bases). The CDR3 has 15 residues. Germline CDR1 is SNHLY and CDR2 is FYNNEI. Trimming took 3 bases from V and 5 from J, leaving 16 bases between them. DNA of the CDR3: TGTGCCAGCAGTGAGGGGCAGGGAGGTAAGACTGAAGCTTTCTTT. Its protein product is CASSEGQGGKTEAFF.

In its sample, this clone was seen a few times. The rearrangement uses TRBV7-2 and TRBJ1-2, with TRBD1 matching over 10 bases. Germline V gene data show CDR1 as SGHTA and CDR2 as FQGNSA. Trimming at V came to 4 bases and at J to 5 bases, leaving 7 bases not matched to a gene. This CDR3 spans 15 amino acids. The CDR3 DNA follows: TGTGCCAGCAGCTATCGGTTGGGACAGGGGTATGGCTACACCTTC. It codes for CASSYRLGQGYGYTF.